The rows below give T cell receptor beta chains drawn from one sample of a study of blood T cells in healthy people across ages. One entry per CDR3 protein results from TCRdb running MiXCR on the 5' RACE reads. The sample carries 550,000 to 800,000 distinct CDR3 sequences, approximately 30% recorded once. Sequenced material: blood. Receptors originate from a woman older than 75 in good health. Each CDR3 is given with its conserved first and last residue. Each record gives: CDR3 protein, clone size, CDR3 length, J gene, V gene. Where a row states a size, it is once, few, many or the class of an expanded clone; other rows omit it.

cdr3_aa: CASSEVLRVSSYEQYF
clone_size: many
cdr3_length: 16
j_call: TRBJ2-7
v_call: TRBV6-1

cdr3_aa: CASSFGGQGATDTQYF
clone_size: many
cdr3_length: 16
j_call: TRBJ2-3
v_call: TRBV5-1

cdr3_aa: CASSLSPGQRDYGYTF
clone_size: -
cdr3_length: 16
j_call: TRBJ1-2
v_call: TRBV5-1

cdr3_aa: CASSSFSGGPYNEQFF
clone_size: many
cdr3_length: 16
j_call: TRBJ2-1
v_call: TRBV2

cdr3_aa: CASSPTSGWQTRYF
clone_size: -
cdr3_length: 14
j_call: TRBJ2-5
v_call: TRBV2

cdr3_aa: CASSPGLRINGYTF
clone_size: -
cdr3_length: 14
j_call: TRBJ1-2
v_call: TRBV5-1

cdr3_aa: CSGLQGRDGSTF
clone_size: -
cdr3_length: 12
j_call: TRBJ1-2
v_call: TRBV29-1

cdr3_aa: CASSLDGGTYEQYF
clone_size: many
cdr3_length: 14
j_call: TRBJ2-7
v_call: TRBV5-1

cdr3_aa: CASSSGGLLNTGELFF
clone_size: -
cdr3_length: 16
j_call: TRBJ2-2
v_call: TRBV7-9

cdr3_aa: CSARDFSPGALDEQYF
clone_size: once
cdr3_length: 16
j_call: TRBJ2-7
v_call: TRBV20-1

cdr3_aa: CASSKPSGGVDEQFF
clone_size: many
cdr3_length: 15
j_call: TRBJ2-1
v_call: TRBV7-8

cdr3_aa: CASSLPPGGYNEQFF
clone_size: many
cdr3_length: 15
j_call: TRBJ2-1
v_call: TRBV7-3

cdr3_aa: CASSRQGVGQPQHF
clone_size: few
cdr3_length: 14
j_call: TRBJ1-5
v_call: TRBV2

cdr3_aa: CASSFGDTFGEKLFF
clone_size: many
cdr3_length: 15
j_call: TRBJ1-4
v_call: TRBV5-1

cdr3_aa: CASSYSGFAFF
clone_size: many
cdr3_length: 11
j_call: TRBJ1-1
v_call: TRBV6-5

cdr3_aa: CASSLVSGQGDTQYF
clone_size: many
cdr3_length: 15
j_call: TRBJ2-3
v_call: TRBV11-3

cdr3_aa: CASSWEETDTQYF
clone_size: many
cdr3_length: 13
j_call: TRBJ2-3
v_call: TRBV7-2

cdr3_aa: CASSPRTSGGALEQYF
clone_size: many
cdr3_length: 16
j_call: TRBJ2-7
v_call: TRBV7-2

cdr3_aa: CAIRGGGSYEQYF
clone_size: few
cdr3_length: 13
j_call: TRBJ2-7
v_call: TRBV10-3

cdr3_aa: CASSVAPGGGEQYF
clone_size: many
cdr3_length: 14
j_call: TRBJ2-7
v_call: TRBV2

cdr3_aa: CASSQDRGGYNEQFF
clone_size: many
cdr3_length: 15
j_call: TRBJ2-1
v_call: TRBV4-2

cdr3_aa: CATSRDRTYEQYF
clone_size: -
cdr3_length: 13
j_call: TRBJ2-7
v_call: TRBV15

cdr3_aa: CASTLRPYSYEQYF
clone_size: many
cdr3_length: 14
j_call: TRBJ2-7
v_call: TRBV6-2/TRBV6-3

cdr3_aa: CSARAGTGNTEAFF
clone_size: few
cdr3_length: 14
j_call: TRBJ1-1
v_call: TRBV20-1

cdr3_aa: CASSPAGRVGLEAFF
clone_size: many
cdr3_length: 15
j_call: TRBJ1-1
v_call: TRBV9

cdr3_aa: CASSPLEQYF
clone_size: -
cdr3_length: 10
j_call: TRBJ2-7
v_call: TRBV7-9

cdr3_aa: CASSLLGSGGAEILTDTQYF
clone_size: -
cdr3_length: 20
j_call: TRBJ2-3
v_call: TRBV28

cdr3_aa: CASSLKGGEAFF
clone_size: few
cdr3_length: 12
j_call: TRBJ1-1
v_call: TRBV5-1

cdr3_aa: CSADITGTGGAGHGYTF
clone_size: -
cdr3_length: 17
j_call: TRBJ1-2
v_call: TRBV29-1

cdr3_aa: CASTLGFRGAEQYF
clone_size: -
cdr3_length: 14
j_call: TRBJ2-7
v_call: TRBV28

cdr3_aa: CASSQDGTDGYGYTF
clone_size: many
cdr3_length: 15
j_call: TRBJ1-2
v_call: TRBV4-3

cdr3_aa: CASSQVQDRGTGYTF
clone_size: many
cdr3_length: 15
j_call: TRBJ1-2
v_call: TRBV4-2

cdr3_aa: CATQPGQGSYEQYF
clone_size: -
cdr3_length: 14
j_call: TRBJ2-7
v_call: TRBV11-2

cdr3_aa: CSVERLAGGSSTDTQYF
clone_size: many
cdr3_length: 17
j_call: TRBJ2-3
v_call: TRBV29-1

cdr3_aa: CASSSTGGGSNQPQHF
clone_size: -
cdr3_length: 16
j_call: TRBJ1-5
v_call: TRBV27

cdr3_aa: CSAEARGVETQYF
clone_size: -
cdr3_length: 13
j_call: TRBJ2-5
v_call: TRBV20-1

cdr3_aa: CASSRAYGQETQYF
clone_size: many
cdr3_length: 14
j_call: TRBJ2-5
v_call: TRBV11-2

cdr3_aa: CASSLQGTAFEGYTF
clone_size: many
cdr3_length: 15
j_call: TRBJ1-2
v_call: TRBV7-3

cdr3_aa: CSATPAGGPGDTQYF
clone_size: once
cdr3_length: 15
j_call: TRBJ2-3
v_call: TRBV20-1

cdr3_aa: CASSYSFYEQYF
clone_size: -
cdr3_length: 12
j_call: TRBJ2-7
v_call: TRBV7-2

cdr3_aa: CASSLAAGPPLHF
clone_size: many
cdr3_length: 13
j_call: TRBJ1-6
v_call: TRBV5-1

cdr3_aa: CASSHRLAGGHASTDTQYF
clone_size: many
cdr3_length: 19
j_call: TRBJ2-3
v_call: TRBV4-1

cdr3_aa: CSALRTGHEQYF
clone_size: -
cdr3_length: 12
j_call: -
v_call: TRBV29-1

cdr3_aa: CASSPSGGGNEQYF
clone_size: -
cdr3_length: 14
j_call: TRBJ2-7
v_call: TRBV7-9

cdr3_aa: CAWSRNGVRNYEQYF
clone_size: many
cdr3_length: 15
j_call: TRBJ2-7
v_call: TRBV30

cdr3_aa: CASSQVGGRVNYGYTF
clone_size: -
cdr3_length: 16
j_call: TRBJ1-2
v_call: TRBV4-2

cdr3_aa: CASSSEGYNEQFF
clone_size: many
cdr3_length: 13
j_call: TRBJ2-1
v_call: TRBV3-1

cdr3_aa: CASSGMGGDYGYTF
clone_size: -
cdr3_length: 14
j_call: TRBJ1-2
v_call: TRBV7-9

cdr3_aa: CASSPDSTYGYTF
clone_size: many
cdr3_length: 13
j_call: TRBJ1-2
v_call: TRBV3-1

cdr3_aa: CASRRTGINNEQYF
clone_size: -
cdr3_length: 14
j_call: TRBJ2-5
v_call: TRBV12-3/TRBV12-4

cdr3_aa: CASSAGTGGTYEQYF
clone_size: many
cdr3_length: 15
j_call: TRBJ2-7
v_call: TRBV19

cdr3_aa: CSVGSDYGYTF
clone_size: many
cdr3_length: 11
j_call: TRBJ1-2
v_call: TRBV20-1

cdr3_aa: CASSFERAYEQYF
clone_size: -
cdr3_length: 13
j_call: TRBJ2-7
v_call: TRBV7-2

cdr3_aa: CSARVPPMGPNKFYNEQFF
clone_size: many
cdr3_length: 19
j_call: TRBJ2-1
v_call: TRBV20-1

cdr3_aa: CSANPPTDYNEQFF
clone_size: many
cdr3_length: 14
j_call: TRBJ2-1
v_call: TRBV20-1

cdr3_aa: CASSSSPGQPWEKLFF
clone_size: -
cdr3_length: 16
j_call: TRBJ1-4
v_call: TRBV7-9

cdr3_aa: CASSEVWSSYEQYF
clone_size: few
cdr3_length: 14
j_call: TRBJ2-7
v_call: TRBV6-1

cdr3_aa: CASSVDFASYEQYF
clone_size: -
cdr3_length: 14
j_call: -
v_call: TRBV9